This record concerns one T cell receptor (beta chain) sequence. This clonotype was counted ten times or more. Its binding antigen is unknown. Base qualities are not at hand, and no much larger clone is one base apart. The sample belongs to a study of T cells in Graves' hyperthyroidism and ophthalmopathy (dated by TCRdb to the late 2010s). Study-wide context: Peripheral blood was collected at initial diagnosis, before any treatment. According to the paper, TCR Vbeta CDR3 sequencing was carried out on about 140 peripheral blood samples, which came from 40 to 45 ophthalmopathy, around 74 hyperthyroidism and around 17 progressor patients. Prospective prediction of ophthalmopathy was tested in an independent validation cohort consisting of some 18 hyperthyroidism patients and 15 or so patients who later progressed to ophthalmopathy. To identify distinguishing TCR V-J signatures, a discovery cohort of 100 or so patients was used, comprising 43 with Graves' ophthalmopathy and around 60 with stable Graves' hyperthyroidism. Once sampling was done, hyperthyroidism patients were given methimazole at a starting dose of 30 mg daily, whereas ophthalmopathy patients were given high-dose intravenous methylprednisolone. Thyroid tissue and blood T-cell repertoires from about six Graves' hyperthyroidism patients were also compared in the study. The 100 or so discovery patients were divided at random into training and test sets in a 7:3 ratio.

Beyond this particular receptor, the publication reports: Most expanded thyroid clonotypes (frequency above 0.001) were also detected in blood, a finding suggesting that blood repertoires may reflect thyroid immune responses. In validation, progression to ophthalmopathy was predicted by the model with roughly 69% sensitivity and 72.22% specificity, a median of roughly six months before onset. Sample size was not statistically predetermined, and investigators were not blinded to group allocation. A model built on a 13 V-J signature distinguished ophthalmopathy from stable hyperthyroidism, reaching around 88% sensitivity and around 82% specificity in cross-validation and 80%/75% in testing.

The TCR beta CDR3 regions were amplified from RNA transcripts. A first-round RT-PCR of the TCR CDR3 used the HTBI primer set with the Qiagen OneStep RT-PCR kit. Libraries were constructed in a second round of multiplex PCR, after which size selection and purification were carried out. Libraries were sequenced paired-end with 100 bp reads on an Illumina HiSeq2000. In the authors' own workflow: Raw data were processed with SOAPnuke, discarding reads with adapters, uncalled bases, mean Phred below 15, or no exact constant-primer or identifier match. High-quality paired reads were merged with COPE v1.2.5, and unique nucleotide sequences were defined as clonotypes. MiTCR v1.1 was used to align clonotypes to the IMGT TRBV, TRBD and TRBJ reference segments. The analysis included only V-J combinations with a frequency above 0.0001, which together covered approximately 99% of the repertoires. The TCS score was defined as the ratio of F50 (clonal expansion) to E x V (chaos), calculated using BLOSUM62-based TCRdist between CDR3 peptides within each V-J. Welch's t-statistics and random forest reduced 500 to 550 V-J features to 10 to 15, which were used in a naive Bayes classifier (R e1071). TCRdb trimmed public reads at Q25 via fastp, called clones via MiXCR and kept in-frame beta chains. Rows with a matching CDR3 protein are joined into one entry that keeps the most common DNA and genes. TCRdb, not the authors, supplied the V and J calls. Counted in this sample were nearly 600,000 distinct CDR3 sequences; more than 11% of them appeared once. The leading ten clones occupy more than 4.5% of the sample.

Trimming takes 6 bases from V and 3 bases from J, and the germline ends sit 14 bases apart. The CDR3 runs 14 residues from the cysteine to the phenylalanine. The retained sequence is limited to the CDR3, 42 bases, with the frame set at the first base. CDR1 and CDR2 are read off the germline V gene as MGHDK and SYGVNS. Hyperthyroidism patients were newly diagnosed, with disease duration under 2 months, and aged 18 to 65 years. The study excluded patients with uncontrolled infections, other autoimmune diseases, pregnancy or lactation. Diagnoses were based on clinical symptoms, serum thyroxine and TRAb, thyroid ultrasound and orbital computed tomography. Blood from progressor patients was collected at the time of first diagnosis with hyperthyroidism, before any ophthalmopathy symptoms had appeared. PBMCs were separated from approximately 9.9 ml of fresh peripheral blood using Ficoll-Paque density gradient centrifugation. Progressor patients were initially diagnosed with Graves' hyperthyroidism and developed ophthalmopathy during follow-up. Trizol reagent was used to extract total RNA, and RNA quality was then checked on an Agilent 2100 Bioanalyzer.

Sequencing input: blood. The sequence was obtained from a woman aged 30 to 39 with Graves' hyperthyroidism that later progressed to Graves' ophthalmopathy. The receptor chain draws on TRBV25-1 and TRBJ1-1; the D gene assignment is ambiguous. The CDR3 protein sequence reads: CASSPSPRDTEAFF. The DNA sequence is given as TGTGCCAGCAGCCCGTCGCCTCGGGACACTGAAGCTTTCTTT.